This T cell receptor beta chain was found in a study of T cell responses to AZD1222 COVID-19 vaccine. Study-level findings and limits: Sampling that yielded the repertoires occurred only after the peak T cell response.

In this sample, this clone turned up once. Its antigen is undetermined. Per the germline V gene, CDR1 is MNHNS and CDR2 is SASEGT. CDR3 size: 15 residues. With 2 bases removed from V and 4 bases from J, the gap between germline ends came to 11 bases. This table comes from immunoSEQ multiplex PCR, and its TCRdb copy is limited to in-frame clones, with some not included. The sample comprises 70,000 to 90,000 clones, roughly 90% of which are singletons, and approximately 2.1% rests with the top ten. The TCR comes from an adult in good health. The rearrangement joins TRBV6-1 to TRBJ2-2, with D perhaps assigned TRBD1 or TRBD2 (6 bases each). The starting material was peripheral blood, obtained on day 0 of AZD1222 vaccination. In nucleotides, the CDR3 is TGTGCCAGCAGTGAACCGGGGGCTCGCACCGGGGAGCTGTTTTTT. It yields the protein CASSEPGARTGELFF.